The table lists the clone carrying this T cell receptor beta chain with many counts. Its antigen is not known. This sample was included in a study of human T cells and chemical hapten exposure. The CDR3 length is 10 residues. The V end was cut by 4 bases, the J end by 12 bases, with 10 bases between. Germline assignment: CDR1 ENHRY and CDR2 SYGVKD. TCRdb redid the calling of the RACE reads with MiXCR, one entry per CDR3 protein. The table shows under 400,000 distinct CDR3 sequences, with 4.5% to 5.5% occurring only once. General study findings and limits: Those TCRs sitting above 1 in 1000 frequency stayed the same with DPC sensitization.

Time point noted: pre-sensitization, week 0. Treatment defined: therapeutic diphenylcyclopropenone sensitization with weekly scalp DPC. The material was whole blood, obtained in connection with sensitization to the hapten diphenylcyclopropenone (DPC). The chain employs TRBV10-3 and TRBJ2-7; D is unresolved. The clonotype originates from a woman between 50 and 59 years old with alopecia areata. Some clones in this sample may be carry-over from other donors' samples. As DNA, the CDR3 is TGTGCCATCAGTGCGGACGAATGGTACTTC. Translation gives CAISADEWYF.